Listed below are T cell receptor beta chains from one sample, sequenced in a study of T-cell memory formation after mild COVID-19. TCRdb reanalysed the 5' RACE reads using MiXCR and keeps one entry per CDR3 protein. The sample holds under 50,000 distinct CDR3 sequences, approximately 9.6% seen once. The sequencing sample was made of PBMCs or a T cell subset sorted from them (not recorded which). These receptors came from an adult woman who had mild COVID-19 (a few samples of this study predate the infection). Cell type and time point are not known. The CDR3 runs from the conserved cysteine through the conserved F or W. D genes are given only for firm matches. Clone size is given for some rows only: seen once, a few or many times, or a class if the clone is expanded.

V	size	J	D	DNA	CDR3
TRBV2	few	TRBJ2-7	-	TGTGCCAGCAGCCTGTCTCCCAGCTACGAGCAGTACTTC	CASSLSPSYEQYF
TRBV12-3/TRBV12-4	-	TRBJ1-1	TRBD1	TGTGCCAGCAGTTACCAGGGGGGTGGTGAAGCTTTCTTT	CASSYQGGGEAFF
TRBV4-2	-	TRBJ1-1	-	TGTGCCAGCAGCCAAGGTCTTTACAGGCAGAGTTTTGAAGCTTTCTTT	CASSQGLYRQSFEAFF
TRBV12-3/TRBV12-4	-	TRBJ1-1	-	TGTGCCAGCAGTTTAGTCCAGGGCCCAAGTGAAGCTTTCTTT	CASSLVQGPSEAFF
TRBV4-2	many	TRBJ2-2	-	TGTGCCAGCAGCCAAGGGGCGGCGCTGAACACCGGGGAGCTGTTTTTT	CASSQGAALNTGELFF
TRBV25-1	many	TRBJ1-5	-	TGTGCCAGCAGTGGCCCTAATCAGCCCCAGCATTTT	CASSGPNQPQHF
TRBV19	-	TRBJ1-1	-	TGTGCCAGTAGACACCAGATGAACACTGAAGCTTTCTTT	CASRHQMNTEAFF
TRBV18	-	TRBJ1-6	TRBD1	TGTGCCAGCTCGCCCACAGGAGACAGGGGGTCACCCCTCCACTTT	CASSPTGDRGSPLHF
TRBV7-9	many	TRBJ2-3	-	TGTGCCAGCATTCGCGGGAGCACAGATACGCAGTATTTT	CASIRGSTDTQYF
TRBV25-1	few	TRBJ1-2	-	TGTGCCAGCAGTGAAGATGGGGGCTACACCTTC	CASSEDGGYTF
TRBV30	-	TRBJ1-2	-	TGTGCCTGGAGTGTACTACCGACAGGTGGGGGGTATGGCTACACCTTC	CAWSVLPTGGGYGYTF
TRBV7-2	few	TRBJ2-4	-	TGTGCCAGCACCGCCCGGGACACCTTAGCCAAAAACATTCAGTACTTC	CASTARDTLAKNIQYF
TRBV11-2	-	TRBJ2-1	TRBD2	TGTGCCAGCAGCTTCGCGGGGGGTTTCAATGAGCAGTTCTTC	CASSFAGGFNEQFF
TRBV9	many	TRBJ1-1	-	TGTGCCAGCAGCCTCGACAGTGAAGCTTTCTTT	CASSLDSEAFF
TRBV10-3	few	TRBJ1-5	-	TGTGCCTCCGACGATGGGGGCCATAGCAATCAGCCCCAGCATTTT	CASDDGGHSNQPQHF
TRBV7-9	-	TRBJ2-1	-	TGTGCCAGCAGCCCCGGACAAATCTATGAGCAGTTCTTC	CASSPGQIYEQFF
TRBV6-5	-	TRBJ1-5	TRBD1	TGTGCCAGCAGGGGGGCCCCGGGACAGGGAGGGGAAGATCAGCCCCAGCATTTT	CASRGAPGQGGEDQPQHF
TRBV5-1	once	TRBJ2-7	TRBD1	TGCGCCAGCAGCTTGGGCTGGGGCGGGACAGGAACGTACGAGCAGTACTTC	CASSLGWGGTGTYEQYF
TRBV4-3	-	TRBJ2-3	TRBD2	TGCGCCAGCAGCCAAGCACTAGCGGGGGATGCAGATACGCAGTATTTT	CASSQALAGDADTQYF
TRBV20-1	-	TRBJ2-5	TRBD2	TGCAGTGCTAGGTCGGAACTAGCGGGGGATTACCAAGAGACCCAGTACTTC	CSARSELAGDYQETQYF
TRBV12-3/TRBV12-4	many	TRBJ2-7	TRBD2	TGTGCCAGCAGTCGACAAGGGACTAGCGGGAACTACGAGCAGTACTTC	CASSRQGTSGNYEQYF
TRBV12-3/TRBV12-4	few	TRBJ1-1	-	TGTGCCAGCAGCAAGCCCTATTTAAACACTGAAGCTTTCTTT	CASSKPYLNTEAFF
TRBV7-2	-	TRBJ2-1	-	TGTGCCAGCAGACGGGACAAGGCCTTTCACAATGAGCAGTTCTTC	CASRRDKAFHNEQFF
TRBV5-5	few	TRBJ2-3	-	TGTGCCAGCAGCTCACTAGGGGGAGACGGCACAGATACGCAGTATTTT	CASSSLGGDGTDTQYF
TRBV7-2	few	TRBJ2-7	-	TGTGCCAGCAGCTTAAGGGGGAACTACGAGCAGTACTTC	CASSLRGNYEQYF
TRBV6-5	-	TRBJ2-1	-	TGTGCCAGCAGTTATCGGCCCAGTGGGATGAATGAGCAGTTCTTC	CASSYRPSGMNEQFF
TRBV28	few	TRBJ2-2	-	TGTGCCAGCCTATGGGGGAACACCGGGGAGCTGTTTTTT	CASLWGNTGELFF
TRBV14	many	TRBJ1-1	-	TGTGCCAGCAGCCTCGACACTGAAGCTTTCTTT	CASSLDTEAFF
TRBV20-1	many	TRBJ2-3	-	TGCAGTGCTATCGGGAGTAAGGATACGCAGTATTTT	CSAIGSKDTQYF
TRBV20-1	few	TRBJ2-7	-	TGCAGTGCTAGAGATCTACAGAGATACGAGCAGTACTTC	CSARDLQRYEQYF
TRBV11-3	many	TRBJ2-3	TRBD2	TGTGCCAGCAGCTTGGCGGGAGCGCCAGATACGCAGTATTTT	CASSLAGAPDTQYF
TRBV7-3	-	TRBJ2-1	TRBD2	TGTGCCAGCAGCTTAACTGGGACTAGCGGGAGGAAGGGCAATGAGCAGTTCTTC	CASSLTGTSGRKGNEQFF
TRBV20-1	-	TRBJ1-2	-	TGCAGTGCTAGTCGTGGCAGGGACTATGGCTACACCTTC	CSASRGRDYGYTF
TRBV5-1	few	TRBJ2-7	-	TGCGCCAGCAGCGGAATAAGGGGGACCGAACGACCCTACGAGCAGTACTTC	CASSGIRGTERPYEQYF
TRBV9	medium-sized	TRBJ1-1	-	TGTGCCAGCAGCCCGCGTAGAGAGCTGAACACTGAAGCTTTCTTT	CASSPRRELNTEAFF
TRBV28	-	TRBJ2-7	-	TGTGCCAGCAGTCTCCCTACAGCTGGGGCCTCCTACGAGCAGTACTTC	CASSLPTAGASYEQYF
TRBV7-6	many	TRBJ2-2	-	TGTGCCAGCAGCCGTCCAGGGACAACTCACACCGGGGAGCTGTTTTTT	CASSRPGTTHTGELFF
TRBV5-1	many	TRBJ2-1	TRBD2	TGCGCCAGCAGCTTGGACGGGGGGGCCCATAACTCCTACAATGAGCAGTTCTTC	CASSLDGGAHNSYNEQFF
TRBV3-1	few	TRBJ2-7	-	TGTGCCAGCAGCCGAATGACTACAACTCCCCTCGAGCAGTACTTC	CASSRMTTTPLEQYF
TRBV5-1	-	TRBJ1-1	-	TGCGCCAGCAGCTTGGAACAGCCCACTGAAGCTTTCTTT	CASSLEQPTEAFF
TRBV7-2	few	TRBJ2-7	-	TGTGCCAGCAGCTTAGCCGGGGGCTACTACGAGCAGTACTTC	CASSLAGGYYEQYF
TRBV7-8	few	TRBJ1-4	-	TGTGCCAGCAGCCCACTCCACAGGGAGGGGGACGAAAAACTGTTTTTT	CASSPLHREGDEKLFF
TRBV2	-	TRBJ2-5	TRBD1	TGTGCCAGCGCAAAGGGGGCGGGAGAGACCCAGTACTTC	CASAKGAGETQYF
TRBV24-1	-	TRBJ2-2	TRBD1	TGTGCCACCAGTGAACAGGGGTGGACCGGGGAGCTGTTTTTT	CATSEQGWTGELFF
TRBV7-8	-	TRBJ1-5	TRBD1	TGTGCCAGCAGCCGGACAGGGGGCACAGGCAATCAGCCCCAGCATTTT	CASSRTGGTGNQPQHF
TRBV11-2	-	TRBJ1-2	-	TGTGCCAGCAGCCAGGGCCCAACGGGGGCGAACTATGGCTACACCTTC	CASSQGPTGANYGYTF
TRBV12-3/TRBV12-4	-	TRBJ2-2	TRBD2	TGTGCCAGCAGTTTCGGTAGCGGGGGGGGGGCGACCGGGGAGCTGTTTTTT	CASSFGSGGGATGELFF
TRBV5-1	few	TRBJ1-1	-	TGCGCCAGCAGCCTACAGGGTCCTGAAGCTTTCTTT	CASSLQGPEAFF
TRBV27	-	TRBJ2-1	TRBD2	TGTGCCAGCAGTTCCAGGCTAGCGGGGGGTGAGCAGTTCTTC	CASSSRLAGGEQFF
TRBV6-5	many	TRBJ2-1	TRBD2	TGTGCCAGCACCCCGCCGGGCGGGGGGAGCCTGGGCAATGAGCAGTTCTTC	CASTPPGGGSLGNEQFF
TRBV2	-	TRBJ2-7	-	TGTGCCAGCAGCGTCGTATTTGAGCAGTACTTC	CASSVVFEQYF
TRBV7-6	-	TRBJ1-2	-	TGTGCCAGCAGCTTAGTTCAAGGGGTCTCCACCTTC	CASSLVQGVSTF
TRBV3-1	few	TRBJ2-5	TRBD1	TGTGCCAGCAGCCAAGTACAGGGGGCCGGGGAGACCCAGTACTTC	CASSQVQGAGETQYF